This T cell receptor (beta chain) was recorded in a study of CD8+ T cells in alopecia areata. Across the study: Treatment comprised oral tofacitinib, 5 to 10 mg twice daily, in treated patients.

Sequencing used cDNA as its template, made by extracting RNA and reverse transcribing it. TCRdb keeps only in-frame clones here, not all; method: immunoSEQ multiplex PCR. This sample carries 150,000 to 200,000 clones, 60% of them seen once, and the ten largest clones take just over 1%. A remark on this clone: Its antigen is not identified.

Documented treatment: oral pan-JAK inhibitor, 5-10 mg twice daily. Specimens obtained from alopecia areata patients comprised lesional scalp punch biopsies and peripheral blood. General study results and limits: Lesional scalp exceeded normal scalp in clonality, especially in alopecia totalis/universalis.

Germline CDR1 and CDR2: SNHLY and FYNNEI. Trimming pared 8 bases from V and 1 base from J, leaving 12 bases between. The CDR3 is 13 residues long. Material: CD4+ T cells sorted from blood, obtained at week 24, from a patient treated with tofacitinib. The chain couples TRBV2 to TRBJ2-7, with D hard to call. This TCR derives from a human donor with alopecia areata. Here the CDR3 reads CASGPDGSYEQYF. CDR3 nucleotide sequence: TGTGCCAGCGGACCCGACGGATCCTACGAGCAGTACTTC.